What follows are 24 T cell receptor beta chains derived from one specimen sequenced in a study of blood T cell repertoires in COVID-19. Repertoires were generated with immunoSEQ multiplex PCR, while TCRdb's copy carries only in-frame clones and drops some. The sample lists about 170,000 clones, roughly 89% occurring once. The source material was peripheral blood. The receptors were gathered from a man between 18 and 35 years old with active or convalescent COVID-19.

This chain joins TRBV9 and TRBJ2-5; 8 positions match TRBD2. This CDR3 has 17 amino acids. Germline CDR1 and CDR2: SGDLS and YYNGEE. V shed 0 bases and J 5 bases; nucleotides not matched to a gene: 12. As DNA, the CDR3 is TGTGCCAGCAGCGTAGATGGGAGCGGGAGATGGGGGGAGACCCAGTACTTC. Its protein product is CASSVDGSGRWGETQYF.

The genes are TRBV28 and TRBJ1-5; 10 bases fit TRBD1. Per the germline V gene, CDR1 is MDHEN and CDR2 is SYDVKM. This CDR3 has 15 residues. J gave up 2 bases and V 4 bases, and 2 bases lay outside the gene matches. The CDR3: CASSSGTGGNQPQHF. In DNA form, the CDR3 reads TGTGCCAGCAGTTCCGGGACAGGGGGCAATCAGCCCCAGCATTTT.

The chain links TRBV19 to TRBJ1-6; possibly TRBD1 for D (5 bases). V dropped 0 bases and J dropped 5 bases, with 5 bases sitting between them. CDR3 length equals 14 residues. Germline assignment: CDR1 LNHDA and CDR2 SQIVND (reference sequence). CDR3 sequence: CASSIEGDNSPLHF. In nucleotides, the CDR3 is TGTGCCAGTAGTATAGAAGGGGATAATTCACCCCTCCACTTT.

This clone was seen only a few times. The CDR3 coding sequence is TGTGCCAGTAGTATGATGAGCAGGGGGCACGTGGACACCGGGGAGCTGTTTTTT. Amino acids: CASSMMSRGHVDTGELFF. The genes are TRBV19 and TRBJ2-2; 8 bases line up with TRBD1. This CDR3 spans 18 amino acids. CDR1 is LNHDA and CDR2 is SQIVND in the germline V gene (reference sequence). V dropped 3 bases and J dropped 3; count of bases not matched to a gene: 12.

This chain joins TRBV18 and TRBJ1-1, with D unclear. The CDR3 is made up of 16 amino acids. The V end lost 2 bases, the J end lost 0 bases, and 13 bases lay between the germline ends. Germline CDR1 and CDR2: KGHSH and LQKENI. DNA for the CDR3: TGTGCCAGCTCACCATTTCGTAGAAGCATGAACACTGAAGCTTTCTTT. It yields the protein CASSPFRRSMNTEAFF.

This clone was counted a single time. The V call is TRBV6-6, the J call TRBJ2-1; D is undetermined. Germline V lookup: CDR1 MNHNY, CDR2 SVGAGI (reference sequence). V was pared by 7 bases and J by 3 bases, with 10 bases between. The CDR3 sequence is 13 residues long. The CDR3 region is CASTDGYYNEQFF. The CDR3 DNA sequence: TGTGCCAGCACTGACGGGTACTACAATGAGCAGTTCTTC.

CDR3 bases: TGTGCCAGCAGCTTAGCGATAGGGGATCAGCCCCAGCATTTT. This sequence encodes CASSLAIGDQPQHF. The genes are TRBV11-2 and TRBJ1-5, with D perhaps TRBD1 (5 bases). Between the trimmed V and J ends, which lost 1 base and 5 bases, there was a span of 9 bases. The CDR3 has 14 amino acids. CDR1 SGHAT and CDR2 FQNNGV come from the germline V gene.

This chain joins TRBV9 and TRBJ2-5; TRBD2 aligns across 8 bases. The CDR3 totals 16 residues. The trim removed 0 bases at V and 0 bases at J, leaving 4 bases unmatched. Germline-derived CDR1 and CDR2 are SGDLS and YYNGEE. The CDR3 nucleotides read TGTGCCAGCAGCGTAGAGGGGCGGGAGGACCAAGAGACCCAGTACTTC. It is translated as CASSVEGREDQETQYF. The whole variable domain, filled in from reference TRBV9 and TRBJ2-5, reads DSGVTQTPKHLITATGQRVTLRCSPRSGDLSVYWYQQSLDQGLQFLIQYYNGEERAKGNILERFSAQQFPDLHSELNLSSLELGDSALYFCASSVEGREDQETQYFGPGTRLLVL.

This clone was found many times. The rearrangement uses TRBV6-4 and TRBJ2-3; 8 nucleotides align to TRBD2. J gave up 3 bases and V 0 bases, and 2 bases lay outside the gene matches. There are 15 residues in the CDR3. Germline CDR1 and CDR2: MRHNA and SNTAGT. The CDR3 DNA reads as TGTGCCAGCAGTGACTCTAGCGGGGCGACAGATACGCAGTATTTT. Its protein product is CASSDSSGATDTQYF.

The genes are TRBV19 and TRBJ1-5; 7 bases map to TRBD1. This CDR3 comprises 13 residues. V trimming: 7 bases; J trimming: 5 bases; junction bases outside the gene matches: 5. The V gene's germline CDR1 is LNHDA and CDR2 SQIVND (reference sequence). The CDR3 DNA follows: TGTGCCAGTACCGTAGGGGGCTATCAGCCCCAGCATTTT. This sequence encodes CASTVGGYQPQHF.

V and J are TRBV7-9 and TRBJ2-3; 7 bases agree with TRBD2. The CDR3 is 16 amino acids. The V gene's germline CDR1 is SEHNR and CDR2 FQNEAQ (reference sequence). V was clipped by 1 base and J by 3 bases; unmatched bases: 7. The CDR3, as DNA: TGTGCCAGCAGCTTAGGCGGGAGCAGATTTACAGATACGCAGTATTTT. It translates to CASSLGGSRFTDTQYF.

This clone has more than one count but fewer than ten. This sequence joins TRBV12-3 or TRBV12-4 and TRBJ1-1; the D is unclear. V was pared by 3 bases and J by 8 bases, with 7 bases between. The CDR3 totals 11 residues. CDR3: CASSFFLEAFF. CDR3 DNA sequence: TGTGCCAGCAGTTTCTTCCTAGAAGCTTTCTTT.

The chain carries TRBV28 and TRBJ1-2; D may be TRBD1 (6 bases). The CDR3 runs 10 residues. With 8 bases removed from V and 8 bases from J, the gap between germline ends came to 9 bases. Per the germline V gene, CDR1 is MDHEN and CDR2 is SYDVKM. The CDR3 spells CASRRGGYTF. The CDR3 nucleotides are TGTGCCAGCCGCAGGGGAGGCTACACCTTC.

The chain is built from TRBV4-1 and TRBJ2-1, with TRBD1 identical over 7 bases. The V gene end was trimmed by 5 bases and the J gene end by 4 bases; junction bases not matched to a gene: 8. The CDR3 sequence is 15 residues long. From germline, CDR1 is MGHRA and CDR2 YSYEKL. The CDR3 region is CASSVWDSMYNEQFF. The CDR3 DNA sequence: TGCGCCAGCAGCGTATGGGACAGTATGTACAATGAGCAGTTCTTC.

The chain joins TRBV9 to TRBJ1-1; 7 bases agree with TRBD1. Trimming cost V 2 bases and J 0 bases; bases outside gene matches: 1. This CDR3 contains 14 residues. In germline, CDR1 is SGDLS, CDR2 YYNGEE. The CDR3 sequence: CASSVGQVNTEAFF. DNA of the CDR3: TGTGCCAGCAGCGTTGGACAGGTGAACACTGAAGCTTTCTTT. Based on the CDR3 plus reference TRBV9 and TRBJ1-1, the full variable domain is DSGVTQTPKHLITATGQRVTLRCSPRSGDLSVYWYQQSLDQGLQFLIQYYNGEERAKGNILERFSAQQFPDLHSELNLSSLELGDSALYFCASSVGQVNTEAFFGQGTRLTVV.

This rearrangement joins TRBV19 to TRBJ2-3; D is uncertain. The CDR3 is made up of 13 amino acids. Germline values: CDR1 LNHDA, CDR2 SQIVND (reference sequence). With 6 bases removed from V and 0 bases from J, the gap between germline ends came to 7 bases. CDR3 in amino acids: CASRPTSTDTQYF. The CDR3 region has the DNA TGTGCCAGTAGGCCCACTAGCACAGATACGCAGTATTTT.

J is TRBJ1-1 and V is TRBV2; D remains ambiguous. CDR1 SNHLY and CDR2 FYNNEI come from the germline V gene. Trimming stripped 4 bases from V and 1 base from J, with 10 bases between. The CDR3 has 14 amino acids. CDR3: CASSALTRNTEAFF. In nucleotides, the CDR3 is TGTGCCAGCAGTGCACTAACAAGGAACACTGAAGCTTTCTTT. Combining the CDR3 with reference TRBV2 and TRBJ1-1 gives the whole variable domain EPEVTQTPSHQVTQMGQEVILRCVPISNHLYFYWYRQILGQKVEFLVSFYNNEISEKSEIFDDQFSVERPDGSNFTLKIRSTKLEDSAMYFCASSALTRNTEAFFGQGTRLTVV.

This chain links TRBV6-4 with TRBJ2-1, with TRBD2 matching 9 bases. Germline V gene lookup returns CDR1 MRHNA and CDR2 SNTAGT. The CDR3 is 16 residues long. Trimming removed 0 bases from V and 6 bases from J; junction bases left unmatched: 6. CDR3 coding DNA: TGTGCCAGCAGTGACTCCAGACTAGCGGATATCAATGAGCAGTTCTTC. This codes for CASSDSRLADINEQFF.

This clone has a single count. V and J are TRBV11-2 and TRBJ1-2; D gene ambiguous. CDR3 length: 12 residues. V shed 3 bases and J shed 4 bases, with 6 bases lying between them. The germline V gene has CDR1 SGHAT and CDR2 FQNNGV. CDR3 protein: CASSFNVYGYTF. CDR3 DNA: TGTGCCAGCAGCTTTAATGTCTATGGCTACACCTTC. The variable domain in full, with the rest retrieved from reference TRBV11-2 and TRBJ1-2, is EAGVAQSPRYKIIEKRQSVAFWCNPISGHATLYWYQQILGQGPKLLIQFQNNGVVDDSQLPKDRFSAERLKGVDSTLKIQPAKLEDSAVYLCASSFNVYGYTFGSGTRLTVV.

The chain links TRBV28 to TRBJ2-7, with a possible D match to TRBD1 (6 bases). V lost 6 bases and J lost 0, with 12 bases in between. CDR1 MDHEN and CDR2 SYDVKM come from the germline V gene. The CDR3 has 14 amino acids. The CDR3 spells CASSPRGHSYEQYV. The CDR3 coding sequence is TGTGCCAGCAGCCCCAGGGGACACTCCTACGAGCAGTACGTC.

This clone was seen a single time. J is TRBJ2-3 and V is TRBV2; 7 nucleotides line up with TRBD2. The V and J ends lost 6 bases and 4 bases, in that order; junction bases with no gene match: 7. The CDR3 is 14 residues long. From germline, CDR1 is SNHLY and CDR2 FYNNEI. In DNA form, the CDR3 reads TGTGCCAGCAGCCCCCGGCTAGCGGCAGATACGCAGTATTTT. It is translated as CASSPRLAADTQYF.

CDR3 coding DNA: TGTGCCAGCAGCCAGGGGGGACTAGCGGGAGTTAACACAGATACGCAGTATTTT. It specifies CASSQGGLAGVNTDTQYF. The chain combines TRBV3-1 (or the pseudogene TRBV3-2) with TRBJ2-3, with 14 bases matching TRBD2. The length of the CDR3 is 18 residues. The V gene end was trimmed by 3 bases and the J gene end by 2 bases; junction bases not matched to a gene: 7. Germline-derived CDR1 and CDR2 are LGHDT and YNNKEL (reference sequence).

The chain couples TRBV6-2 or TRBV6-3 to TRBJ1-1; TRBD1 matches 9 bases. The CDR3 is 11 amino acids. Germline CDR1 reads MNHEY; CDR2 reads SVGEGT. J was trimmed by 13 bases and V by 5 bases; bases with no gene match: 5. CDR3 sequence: CASSRQGEGFF. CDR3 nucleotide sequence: TGTGCCAGCAGTCGACAGGGGGAGGGTTTCTTT.

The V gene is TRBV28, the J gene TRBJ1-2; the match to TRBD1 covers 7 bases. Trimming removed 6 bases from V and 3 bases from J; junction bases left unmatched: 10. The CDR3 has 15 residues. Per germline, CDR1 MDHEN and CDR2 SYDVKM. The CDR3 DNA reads TGTGCCAGCAGGTCGACAGGGAAAAAATACTATGGCTACACCTTC. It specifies CASRSTGKKYYGYTF.